This passage covers 9 T cell receptor beta chains from one sample sequenced in a study of T-cell reconstitution after alpha-beta-depleted transplantation in children. Molecular barcoding with unique molecular identifiers was used for the TCRbeta library. TCRdb redid the calling of the PCR reads with MiXCR, one entry per CDR3 protein. The table includes more than 550,000 distinct CDR3 sequences, approximately 10% detected once. The specimen comprised PBMCs from the stem cell graft donor, sampled from the stem cell graft. The receptors shown here come from a human donor who donated a stem cell graft to a child with acute myeloid leukemia.

This clonotype was counted ten times or more. The chain combines TRBV18 with TRBJ2-7, with D possibly TRBD2 on 5 matching bases. This CDR3 region has 15 residues. The V gene lost 2 bases and the J gene lost 9 bases, with 20 bases spanning the gap. Germline V lookup: CDR1 KGHSH, CDR2 LQKENI. As DNA, the CDR3 is TGTGCCAGCTCACCAGGCACAGTGCTTGTCGAGGGGCAGTACTTC. Encoded protein: CASSPGTVLVEGQYF.

This clonotype came up a few times. The CDR3: CASRAGQVRGEKLFF. As DNA, the CDR3 is TGTGCCAGCAGGGCTGGACAGGTTCGGGGTGAAAAACTGTTTTTT. The chain recombines TRBV25-1 with TRBJ1-4; TRBD1 matches 7 bases. CDR1 and CDR2 from the germline V gene are MGHDK and SYGVNS. The CDR3 consists of 15 residues. J gave up 7 bases and V 6 bases, and 11 bases lay outside the gene matches.

This clonotype came up a few times. This chain uses TRBV4-3 with TRBJ1-2; TRBD1 matches at 7 bases. The trim removed 0 bases at V and 5 bases at J, leaving 12 bases unmatched. The CDR3 spans 17 residues. Germline-derived CDR1 and CDR2 are LGHNA and YSLEER. This CDR3 reads CASSQEMGLTGAYGYTF. As DNA, the CDR3 is TGCGCCAGCAGCCAAGAGATGGGTCTCACAGGGGCATATGGCTACACCTTC.

This clonotype was picked up many times. The chain carries TRBV2 and TRBJ2-1; D is possibly TRBD2 (5 bases). The CDR3 is 15 amino acids. Germline values: CDR1 SNHLY, CDR2 FYNNEI. V lost 11 bases and J lost 0, with 17 bases in between. This chain's CDR3 is CAGGISGSSYNEQFF. The DNA of the CDR3 is TGTGCCGGTGGCATTTCTGGGAGCTCCTACAATGAGCAGTTCTTC. The full variable domain, with the rest looked up from reference TRBV2 and TRBJ2-1, is EPEVTQTPSHQVTQMGQEVILRCVPISNHLYFYWYRQILGQKVEFLVSFYNNEISEKSEIFDDQFSVERPDGSNFTLKIRSTKLEDSAMYFCAGGISGSSYNEQFFGPGTRLTVL.

The V and J genes are TRBV19 and TRBJ2-1, with unresolved D. The CDR3 runs to 13 residues. In germline, CDR1 is LNHDA, CDR2 SQIVND (reference sequence). Trimming stripped 1 base from V and 4 bases from J, with 5 bases between. The CDR3 DNA reads TGTGCCAGTAGTATAGTTAGGTACAATGAGCAGTTCTTC. It yields the protein CASSIVRYNEQFF.

The J gene is TRBJ2-7, the V gene TRBV7-8; no clear D gene. This CDR3 contains 15 residues. Germline lookup yields CDR1 SGHVS and CDR2 FQNEAQ. V shed 5 bases and J shed 0 bases, with 14 bases lying between them. The CDR3 bases are TGTGCCAGCAGCGTACATCCTGGGGACTCCTACGAGCAGTACTTC. Its protein product is CASSVHPGDSYEQYF.

This clonotype was observed a few times. The J gene is TRBJ2-2, the V gene TRBV2; D is possibly TRBD1 (5 bases). The germline V gene has CDR1 SNHLY and CDR2 FYNNEI. Trimming took 5 bases from V and 5 from J, leaving 15 bases between them. The CDR3 runs 15 residues. In DNA form, the CDR3 reads TGTGCCAGCAGTCTCCTTACAGGACCTACCGGGGAGCTGTTTTTT. This encodes CASSLLTGPTGELFF.

This clonotype appeared many times. The rearrangement uses TRBV6-5 and TRBJ2-5; D is unclear. Trimming pared 5 bases from V and 7 bases from J, leaving 8 bases between. The CDR3 is 11 residues long. Germline lookup yields CDR1 MNHEY and CDR2 SVGAGI. CDR3 residues: CASSSERTQYF. CDR3 nucleotide sequence: TGTGCCAGCAGTAGCGAGCGGACCCAGTACTTC.

This clonotype was found a few times. CDR3 in amino acids: CASSNRLADYEQYF. The CDR3 coding sequence is TGTGCCAGCAGCAACAGGCTAGCGGACTACGAGCAGTACTTC. The chain uses TRBV21-1 and TRBJ2-7; the table's D call TRBD2 went unverified against the DNA. TRBV21-1 is a listed pseudogene. There are 14 residues in the CDR3.